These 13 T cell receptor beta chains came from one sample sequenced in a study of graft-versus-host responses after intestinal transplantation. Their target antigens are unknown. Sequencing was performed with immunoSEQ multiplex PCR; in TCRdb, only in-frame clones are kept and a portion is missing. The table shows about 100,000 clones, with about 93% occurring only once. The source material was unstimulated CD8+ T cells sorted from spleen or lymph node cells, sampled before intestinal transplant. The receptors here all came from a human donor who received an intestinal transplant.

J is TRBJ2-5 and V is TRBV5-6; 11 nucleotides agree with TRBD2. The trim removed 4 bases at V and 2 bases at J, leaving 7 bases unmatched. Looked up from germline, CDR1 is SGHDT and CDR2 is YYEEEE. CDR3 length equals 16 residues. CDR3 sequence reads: CASSATLAGVQETQYF. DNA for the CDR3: TGTGCCAGCAGCGCAACACTAGCGGGAGTTCAAGAGACCCAGTACTTC. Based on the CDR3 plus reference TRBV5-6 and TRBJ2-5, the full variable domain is DAGVTQSPTHLIKTRGQQVTLRCSPKSGHDTVSWYQQALGQGPQFIFQYYEEEERQRGNFPDRFSGHQFPNYSSELNVNALLLGDSALYLCASSATLAGVQETQYFGPGTRLLVL.

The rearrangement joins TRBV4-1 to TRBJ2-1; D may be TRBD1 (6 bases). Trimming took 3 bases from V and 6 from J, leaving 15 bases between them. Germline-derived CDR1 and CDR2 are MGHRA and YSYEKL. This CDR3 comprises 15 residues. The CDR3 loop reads CASSHGGRDTNEQFF. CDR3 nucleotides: TGCGCCAGCAGCCACGGTGGACGGGACACCAATGAGCAGTTCTTC.

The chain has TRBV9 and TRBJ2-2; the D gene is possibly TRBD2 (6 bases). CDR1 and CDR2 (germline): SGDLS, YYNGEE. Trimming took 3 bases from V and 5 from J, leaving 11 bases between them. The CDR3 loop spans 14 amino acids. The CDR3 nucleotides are TGTGCCAGCAGCGACGCCGGGACTACCGGGGAGCTGTTTTTT. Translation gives CASSDAGTTGELFF.

CDR3 sequence reads: CASSSSEQYF. CDR3 bases: TGTGCCAGCAGTTCTTCCGAGCAGTACTTC. The chain recombines TRBV27 with TRBJ2-7; D is unresolved. This CDR3 spans 10 amino acids. Germline values: CDR1 MNHEY, CDR2 SMNVEV (reference sequence). Trimming stripped 4 bases from V and 6 bases from J, with 4 bases between.

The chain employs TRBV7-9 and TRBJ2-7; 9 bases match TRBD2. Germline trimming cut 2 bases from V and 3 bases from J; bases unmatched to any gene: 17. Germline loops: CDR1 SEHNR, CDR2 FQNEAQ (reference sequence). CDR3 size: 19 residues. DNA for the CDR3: TGTGCCAGCAGCTTATCGGGGTGGTCCTCAGCGGGGGGCCACTACGAGCAGTACTTC. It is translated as CASSLSGWSSAGGHYEQYF.

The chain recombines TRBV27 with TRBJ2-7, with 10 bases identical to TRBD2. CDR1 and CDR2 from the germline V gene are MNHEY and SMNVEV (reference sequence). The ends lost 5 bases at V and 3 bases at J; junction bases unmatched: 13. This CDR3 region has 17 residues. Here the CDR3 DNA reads TGTGCCAGCAGTCCGGCTAGCGGGGGACTACCTAGCTACGAGCAGTACTTC. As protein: CASSPASGGLPSYEQYF.

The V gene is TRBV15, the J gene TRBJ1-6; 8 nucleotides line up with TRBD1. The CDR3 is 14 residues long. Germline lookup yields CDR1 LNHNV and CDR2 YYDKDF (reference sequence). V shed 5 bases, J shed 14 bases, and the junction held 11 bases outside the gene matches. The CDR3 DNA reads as TGTGCCACCAGCTCCGTACAGGGGGATATGGCCCTCCACTTT. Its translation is CATSSVQGDMALHF.

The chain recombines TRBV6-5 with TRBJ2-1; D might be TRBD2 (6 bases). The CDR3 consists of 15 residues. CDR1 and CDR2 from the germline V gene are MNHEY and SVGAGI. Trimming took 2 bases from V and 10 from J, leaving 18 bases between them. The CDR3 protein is CASSYETSPTYEQFF. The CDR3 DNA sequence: TGTGCCAGCAGTTACGAGACTAGTCCTACTTACGAGCAGTTCTTC.

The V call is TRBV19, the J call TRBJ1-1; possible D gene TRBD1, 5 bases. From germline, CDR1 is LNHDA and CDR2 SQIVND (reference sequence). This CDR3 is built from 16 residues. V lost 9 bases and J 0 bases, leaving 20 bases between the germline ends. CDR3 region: CASRPNYGGLNTEAFF. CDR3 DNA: TGTGCCAGCCGACCAAATTACGGGGGGTTGAACACTGAAGCTTTCTTT.

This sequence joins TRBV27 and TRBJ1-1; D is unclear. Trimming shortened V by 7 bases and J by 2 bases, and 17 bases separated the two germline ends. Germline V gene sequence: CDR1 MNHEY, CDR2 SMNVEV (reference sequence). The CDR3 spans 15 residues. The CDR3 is CASIPGAYGNTEAFF. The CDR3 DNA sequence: TGTGCCAGCATCCCCGGAGCCTACGGTAACACTGAAGCTTTCTTT.

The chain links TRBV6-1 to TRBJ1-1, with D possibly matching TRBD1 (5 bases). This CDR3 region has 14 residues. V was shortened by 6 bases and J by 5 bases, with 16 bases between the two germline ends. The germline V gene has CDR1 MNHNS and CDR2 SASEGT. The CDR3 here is CASSLGHLGTEAFF. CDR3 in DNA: TGTGCCAGCAGCCTTGGACATCTTGGGACTGAAGCTTTCTTT.

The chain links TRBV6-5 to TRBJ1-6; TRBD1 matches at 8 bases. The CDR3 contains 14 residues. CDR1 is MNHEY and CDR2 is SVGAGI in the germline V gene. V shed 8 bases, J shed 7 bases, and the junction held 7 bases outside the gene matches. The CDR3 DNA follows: TGTGCCAGCGGAAGAGACAGGGGCAATTCACCCCTCCACTTT. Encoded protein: CASGRDRGNSPLHF.

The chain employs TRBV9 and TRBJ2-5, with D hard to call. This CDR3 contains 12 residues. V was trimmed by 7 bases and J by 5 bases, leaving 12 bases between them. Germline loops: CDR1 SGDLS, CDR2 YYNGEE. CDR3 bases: TGTGCCAGCTCCAGTAGTCGCGAGACCCAGTACTTC. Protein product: CASSSSRETQYF.